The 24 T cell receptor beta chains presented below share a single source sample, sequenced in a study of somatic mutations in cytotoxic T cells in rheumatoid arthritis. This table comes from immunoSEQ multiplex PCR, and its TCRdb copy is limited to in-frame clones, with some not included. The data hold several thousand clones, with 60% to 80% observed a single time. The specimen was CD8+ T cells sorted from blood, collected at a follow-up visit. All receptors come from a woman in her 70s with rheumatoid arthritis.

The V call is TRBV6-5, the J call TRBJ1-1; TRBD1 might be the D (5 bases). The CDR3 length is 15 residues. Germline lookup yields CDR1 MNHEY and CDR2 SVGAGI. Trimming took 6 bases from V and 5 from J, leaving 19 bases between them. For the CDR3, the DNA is TGTGCCAGCAGGATTCGGGGGTATAGGAGGACTGAAGCTTTCTTT. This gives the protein CASRIRGYRRTEAFF.

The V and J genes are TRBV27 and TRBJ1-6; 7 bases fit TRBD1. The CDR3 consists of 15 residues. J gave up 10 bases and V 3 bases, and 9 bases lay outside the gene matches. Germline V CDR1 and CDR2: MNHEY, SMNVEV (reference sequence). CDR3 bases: TGTGCCAGCAGTTTCCGGCAGGGGGGTGAGTCACCCCTCCACTTT. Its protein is CASSFRQGGESPLHF.

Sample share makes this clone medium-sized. For the CDR3, the DNA is TGTGCCAGCAGCTTCACCAGCGGGGGGGCGCGGTTCTTC. Its translation: CASSFTSGGARFF. The V gene is TRBV7-3, the J gene TRBJ2-1; 10 positions agree with TRBD2. Trimming at V came to 3 bases and at J to 15 bases, leaving 8 bases not matched to a gene. CDR1 is SGHTA, CDR2 FQGTGA, per germline. The CDR3 spans 13 residues.

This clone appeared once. As DNA, the CDR3 is TGTGCCAGCAGCTTAGAAGCGGGGTTGAGCGGGGAGCTGTTTTTT. Its translation is CASSLEAGLSGELFF. The J gene is TRBJ2-2, the V gene TRBV7-6, with 7 bases aligning to TRBD2. V shed 1 base and J 7 bases; nucleotides not matched to a gene: 6. From germline, CDR1 is SGHVS and CDR2 FNYEAQ. This CDR3 has 15 residues.

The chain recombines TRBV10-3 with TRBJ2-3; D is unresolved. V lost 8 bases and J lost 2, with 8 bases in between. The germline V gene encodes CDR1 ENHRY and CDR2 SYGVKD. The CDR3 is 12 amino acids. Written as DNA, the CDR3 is TGTGCCATCGGGCTCTACACAGATACGCAGTATTTT. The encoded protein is CAIGLYTDTQYF.

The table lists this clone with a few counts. This CDR3 is CASKDPGSGYTF. CDR3 DNA sequence: TGTGCCAGCAAAGACCCGGGAAGTGGCTACACCTTC. V gene TRBV27 combines with J gene TRBJ1-2; no reliable D call. The CDR3 covers 12 residues. Trimming pared 7 bases from V and 7 bases from J, leaving 13 bases between. CDR1 MNHEY and CDR2 SMNVEV come from the germline V gene (reference sequence).

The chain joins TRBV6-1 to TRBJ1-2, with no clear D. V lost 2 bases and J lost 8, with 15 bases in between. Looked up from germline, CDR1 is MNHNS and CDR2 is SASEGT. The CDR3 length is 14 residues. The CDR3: CASSEIRTAGGYTF. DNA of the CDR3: TGTGCCAGCAGTGAAATAAGGACGGCGGGCGGCTACACCTTC.

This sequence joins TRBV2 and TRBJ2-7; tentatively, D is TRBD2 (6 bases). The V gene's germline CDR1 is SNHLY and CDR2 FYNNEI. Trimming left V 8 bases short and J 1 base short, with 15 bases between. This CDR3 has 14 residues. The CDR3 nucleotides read TGTGCCAGCGAAGGGCGGGGCAGTTCCTACGAGCAGTACTTC. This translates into CASEGRGSSYEQYF.

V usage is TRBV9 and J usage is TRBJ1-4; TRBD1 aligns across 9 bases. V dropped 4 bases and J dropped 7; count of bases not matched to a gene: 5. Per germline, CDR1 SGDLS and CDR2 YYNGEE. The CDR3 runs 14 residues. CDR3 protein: CASSLQGASEKLFF. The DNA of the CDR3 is TGTGCCAGCAGCTTACAGGGGGCGAGTGAAAAACTGTTTTTT.

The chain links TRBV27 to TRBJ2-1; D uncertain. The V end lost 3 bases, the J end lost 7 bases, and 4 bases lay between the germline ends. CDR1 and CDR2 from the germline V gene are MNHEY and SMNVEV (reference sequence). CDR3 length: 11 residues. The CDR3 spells CASSFGNEQFF. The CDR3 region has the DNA TGTGCCAGCAGTTTTGGGAATGAGCAGTTCTTC.

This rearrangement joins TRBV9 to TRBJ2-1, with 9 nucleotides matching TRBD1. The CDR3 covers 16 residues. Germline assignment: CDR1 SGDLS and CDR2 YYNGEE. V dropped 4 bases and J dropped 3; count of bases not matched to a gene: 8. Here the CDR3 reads CASSRAGTGIYNEQFF. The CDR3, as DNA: TGTGCCAGCAGCCGTGCCGGGACAGGGATCTACAATGAGCAGTTCTTC.

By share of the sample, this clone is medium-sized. CDR3 residues: CASSSEAGASYNEQFF. The CDR3 DNA reads as TGTGCCAGCAGCTCGGAAGCGGGAGCGTCCTACAATGAGCAGTTCTTC. V is TRBV13 and J is TRBJ2-1; 8 bases match TRBD2. The CDR3 spans 16 residues. Per the germline V gene, CDR1 is PRHDT and CDR2 is FYEKMQ (reference sequence). Germline trimming cut 4 bases from V and 1 base from J; bases unmatched to any gene: 6.

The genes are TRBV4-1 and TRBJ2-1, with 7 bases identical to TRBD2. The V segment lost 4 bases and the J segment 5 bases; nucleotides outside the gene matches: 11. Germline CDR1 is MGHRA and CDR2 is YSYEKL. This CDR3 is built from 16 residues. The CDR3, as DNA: TGCGCCAGCAGCCGGAGACTAGCAGAGGGGAACAATGAGCAGTTCTTC. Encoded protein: CASSRRLAEGNNEQFF.

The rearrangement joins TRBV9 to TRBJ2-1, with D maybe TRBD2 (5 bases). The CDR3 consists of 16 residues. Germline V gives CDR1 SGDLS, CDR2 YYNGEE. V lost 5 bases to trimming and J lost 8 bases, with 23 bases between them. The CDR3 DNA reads TGTGCCAGCAGGGCCGCTTTAGGACTGGATGGCGATGAGCAGTTCTTC. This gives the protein CASRAALGLDGDEQFF.

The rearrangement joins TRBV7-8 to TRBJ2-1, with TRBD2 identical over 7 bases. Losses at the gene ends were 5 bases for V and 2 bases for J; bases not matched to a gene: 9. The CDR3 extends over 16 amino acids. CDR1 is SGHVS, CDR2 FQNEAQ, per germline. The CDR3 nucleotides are TGTGCCAGCAGCCTCGACGCTAGCGGAGCCTACAATGAGCAGTTCTTC. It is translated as CASSLDASGAYNEQFF. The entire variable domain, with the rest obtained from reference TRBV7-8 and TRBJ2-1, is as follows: GAGVSQSPRYKVAKRGQDVALRCDPISGHVSLFWYQQALGQGPEFLTYFQNEAQLDKSGLPSDRFFAERPEGSVSTLKIQRTQQEDSAVYLCASSLDASGAYNEQFFGPGTRLTVL.

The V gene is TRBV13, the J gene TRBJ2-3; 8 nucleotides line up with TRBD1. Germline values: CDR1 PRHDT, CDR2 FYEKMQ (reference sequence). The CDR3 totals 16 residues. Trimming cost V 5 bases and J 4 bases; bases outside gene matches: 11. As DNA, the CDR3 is TGTGCCAGCAGCCCCCACACAGGACAGGGATCAGATACGCAGTATTTT. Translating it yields CASSPHTGQGSDTQYF.

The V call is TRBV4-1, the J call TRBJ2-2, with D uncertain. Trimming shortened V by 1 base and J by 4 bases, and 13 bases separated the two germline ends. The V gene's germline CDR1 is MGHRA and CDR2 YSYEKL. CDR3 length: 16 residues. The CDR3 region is CASSQVNTRRTGELFF. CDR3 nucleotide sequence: TGCGCCAGCAGCCAAGTGAACACCCGGCGCACCGGGGAGCTGTTTTTT.

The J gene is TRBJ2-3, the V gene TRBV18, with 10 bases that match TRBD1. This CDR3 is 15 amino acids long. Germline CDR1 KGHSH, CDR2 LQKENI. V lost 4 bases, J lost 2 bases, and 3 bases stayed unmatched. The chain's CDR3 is CASSRDRGTTDTQYF. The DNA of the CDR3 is TGTGCCAGCTCACGGGACAGGGGCACCACAGATACGCAGTATTTT.

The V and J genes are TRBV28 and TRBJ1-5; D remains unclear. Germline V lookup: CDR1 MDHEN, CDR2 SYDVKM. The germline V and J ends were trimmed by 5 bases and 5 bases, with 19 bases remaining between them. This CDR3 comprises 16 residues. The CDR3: CASSALSGRFDQPQHF. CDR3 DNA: TGTGCCAGCAGTGCCCTCAGTGGACGCTTTGATCAGCCCCAGCATTTT.

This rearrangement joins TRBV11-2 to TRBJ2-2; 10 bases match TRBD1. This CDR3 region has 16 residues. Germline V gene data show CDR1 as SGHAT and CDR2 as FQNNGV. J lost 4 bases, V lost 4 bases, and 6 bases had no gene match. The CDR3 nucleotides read TGTGCCAGCAGCTCGACAGGGGGCGAACGCACCGGGGAGCTGTTTTTT. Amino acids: CASSSTGGERTGELFF.

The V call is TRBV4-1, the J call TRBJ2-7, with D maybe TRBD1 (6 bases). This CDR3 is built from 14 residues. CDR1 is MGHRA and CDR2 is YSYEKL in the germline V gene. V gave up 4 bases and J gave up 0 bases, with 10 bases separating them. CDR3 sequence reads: CASSPRDNSYEQYF. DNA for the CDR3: TGCGCCAGCAGCCCCAGGGACAACTCCTACGAGCAGTACTTC.

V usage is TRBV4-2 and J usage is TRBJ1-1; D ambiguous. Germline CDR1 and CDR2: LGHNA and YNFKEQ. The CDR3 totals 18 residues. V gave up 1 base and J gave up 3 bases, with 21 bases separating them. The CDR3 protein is CASSQVLAAIAEDTEAFF. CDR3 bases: TGTGCCAGCAGCCAAGTTTTGGCCGCTATTGCGGAGGACACTGAAGCTTTCTTT.

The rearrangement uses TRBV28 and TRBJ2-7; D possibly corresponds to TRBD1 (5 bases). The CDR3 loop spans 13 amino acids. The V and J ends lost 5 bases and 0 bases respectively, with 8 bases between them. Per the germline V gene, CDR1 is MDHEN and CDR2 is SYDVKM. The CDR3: CASSQGDSYEQYF. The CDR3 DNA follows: TGTGCCAGCAGTCAAGGGGACTCCTACGAGCAGTACTTC.

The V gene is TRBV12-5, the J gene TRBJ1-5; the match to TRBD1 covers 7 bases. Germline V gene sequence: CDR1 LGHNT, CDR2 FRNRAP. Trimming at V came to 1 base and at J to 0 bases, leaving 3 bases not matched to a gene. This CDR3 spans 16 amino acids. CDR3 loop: CASGLGDRYSNQPQHF. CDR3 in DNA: TGTGCTAGTGGTTTGGGGGACAGATATAGCAATCAGCCCCAGCATTTT.